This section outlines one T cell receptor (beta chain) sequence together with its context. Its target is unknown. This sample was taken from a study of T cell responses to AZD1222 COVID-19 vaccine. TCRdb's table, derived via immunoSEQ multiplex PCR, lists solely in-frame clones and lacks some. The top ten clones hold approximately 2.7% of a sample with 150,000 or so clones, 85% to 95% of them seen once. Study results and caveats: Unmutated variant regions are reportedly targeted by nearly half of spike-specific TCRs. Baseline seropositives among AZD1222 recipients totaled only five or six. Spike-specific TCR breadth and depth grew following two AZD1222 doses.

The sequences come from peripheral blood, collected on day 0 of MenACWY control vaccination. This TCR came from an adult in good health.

The CDR3 spells CASKTGGGVAEAFF. The CDR3 coding sequence is TGTGCCAGCAAGACAGGTGGGGGCGTCGCTGAAGCTTTCTTT. The chain employs TRBV28 and TRBJ1-1; D perhaps matches TRBD1 (6 bases). The CDR3 spans 14 residues. Germline CDR1 MDHEN, CDR2 SYDVKM. Trimming removed 7 bases from V and 6 bases from J, with 18 bases in between.